This T cell receptor beta chain was profiled in a study of radiotherapy plus CTLA-4 blockade in lung cancer. Sequencing used immunoSEQ multiplex PCR; TCRdb keeps in-frame clones, though not all of them. The sample yields 80,000 to 95,000 clones, around 83% seen once. Worth noting for this clone: Its antigen is unknown.

Whole-study findings and limits: Interferon-beta and early blood T cell clone dynamics reportedly predicted response best.

Germline V gene lookup returns CDR1 MNHNS and CDR2 SASEGT. V was shortened by 0 bases and J by 0 bases, with 3 bases between the two germline ends. CDR3 length equals 15 residues. Sequences were derived from peripheral blood, sampled from a patient treated with radiotherapy plus ipilimumab. This chain uses TRBV6-1 with TRBJ2-6, with D unresolved. This receptor was obtained from a human donor with non-small cell lung cancer that progressed on radiotherapy plus ipilimumab. This CDR3 is CASSEAGSGANVLTF. The CDR3 DNA reads TGTGCCAGCAGTGAAGCAGGCTCTGGGGCCAACGTCCTGACTTTC.